These 28 T cell receptor beta chains originate from one sample sequenced in a study of T-cell reconstitution after alpha-beta-depleted transplantation in children. Preparing the TCRbeta library involved the use of unique molecular identifiers. MiXCR was run by TCRdb on the PCR reads, yielding one entry per CDR3 protein. This sample has around 700,000 distinct CDR3 sequences, with under 15% found just once. The starting material was PBMCs, obtained before TCRalphabeta/CD19-depleted stem cell transplant. Receptors were obtained from a girl under 10 years old with congenital amegakaryocytic thrombocytopenia, due to receive a stem cell transplant.

This clonotype was picked up a small number of times. The chain employs TRBV5-1 and TRBJ2-3; either TRBD1 or TRBD2 may fit D (5 bases each). From germline, CDR1 is SGHRS and CDR2 YFSETQ. Trimming took off 0 bases at V and 2 bases at J, with 10 bases between the two ends. The CDR3 has 15 amino acids. CDR3 in amino acids: CASSLGGTHTDTQYF. CDR3 bases: TGCGCCAGCAGCTTGGGAGGGACGCACACAGATACGCAGTATTTT.

This clonotype showed up many times. The chain employs TRBV12-3 or TRBV12-4 and TRBJ2-1; D is possibly TRBD1 (6 bases). Between the trimmed V and J ends, which lost 2 bases and 10 bases, there was a span of 12 bases. The CDR3 length is 13 residues. The CDR3 loop reads CASSLTGSGEQFF. The DNA of the CDR3 is TGTGCCAGCAGTTTAACAGGGTCTGGGGAGCAGTTCTTC.

This clonotype was seen only a few times. The rearrangement joins TRBV20-1 to TRBJ2-7; weak D call: TRBD1 (7 bases). Trimming pared 6 bases from V and 4 bases from J, leaving 19 bases between. CDR3 length equals 14 residues. Germline CDR1 DFQATT, CDR2 SNEGSKA (reference sequence). CDR3 bases: TGCAGTGCCAGTGGGCCAGGGGGAGGATACGAGCAGTACTTC. It yields the protein CSASGPGGGYEQYF.

This clonotype was seen ten or more times. V is TRBV5-6 and J is TRBJ2-3; TRBD1 matches 8 bases. The trim removed 2 bases at V and 0 bases at J, leaving 5 bases unmatched. The CDR3 totals 16 residues. The germline gives CDR1 SGHDT, CDR2 YYEEEE. For the CDR3, the DNA is TGTGCCAGCAGCTTCAATGGACAGGGTAGCACAGATACGCAGTATTTT. It codes for CASSFNGQGSTDTQYF.

This clonotype occurred a few times. The chain joins TRBV7-9 to TRBJ2-3, with D perhaps matching TRBD1 (6 bases). The V end was cut by 5 bases, the J end by 5 bases, with 11 bases between. This CDR3 has 13 residues. CDR1 is SEHNR, CDR2 FQNEAQ, per germline (reference sequence). The CDR3 nucleotides read TGTGCCAGCAGCACAGGGCCGCTAGATACGCAGTATTTT. This encodes CASSTGPLDTQYF.

The rearrangement joins TRBV14 to TRBJ2-5; TRBD2 matches 14 bases. J was trimmed by 4 bases and V by 0 bases; bases with no gene match: 7. The germline V gene has CDR1 SGHDN and CDR2 FVKESK. CDR3 length equals 18 residues. CDR3 loop: CASSQDWTSGRYRETQYF. CDR3 coding DNA: TGTGCCAGCAGCCAAGATTGGACTAGCGGGAGGTATAGAGAGACCCAGTACTTC. Complete variable domain (other parts from reference TRBV14 and TRBJ2-5): EAGVTQFPSHSVIEKGQTVTLRCDPISGHDNLYWYRRVMGKEIKFLLHFVKESKQDESGMPNNRFLAERTGGTYSTLKVQPAELEDSGVYFCASSQDWTSGRYRETQYFGPGTRLLVL.

The chain links TRBV3-1 to TRBJ2-3; possible D gene TRBD1, 5 bases. The CDR3 runs 15 residues. The V end was cut by 3 bases, the J end by 2 bases, with 12 bases between. Per the germline V gene, CDR1 is LGHDT and CDR2 is YNNKEL (reference sequence). CDR3 protein: CASSHGHADTDTQYF. CDR3 nucleotides: TGTGCCAGCAGCCACGGACACGCGGACACAGATACGCAGTATTTT.

This clonotype was seen a few times. The chain joins TRBV12-3 or TRBV12-4 to TRBJ2-7, with TRBD2 matching over 7 bases. This CDR3 has 15 amino acids. Trimming took 2 bases from V and 1 from J; bases not matched to a gene: 5. The CDR3 coding sequence is TGTGCCAGCAGTTTATTCGCGGGGGTTTCCTACGAGCAGTACTTC. Amino acid sequence: CASSLFAGVSYEQYF.

In its sample, this clonotype was seen many times. The chain has TRBV5-1 and TRBJ2-3; 9 bases are shared with TRBD2. With 2 bases clipped from V and 3 bases from J, the junction kept 7 bases outside the gene matches. Per the germline V gene, CDR1 is SGHRS and CDR2 is YFSETQ. This CDR3 has 16 residues. This chain's CDR3 is CASSFRLAELTDTQYF. CDR3 sequence (DNA): TGCGCCAGCAGCTTCAGACTAGCGGAACTAACAGATACGCAGTATTTT.

There are many counts of this clonotype. The chain carries TRBV20-1 and TRBJ1-2; D is unclear. The CDR3 length is 14 residues. CDR1 DFQATT and CDR2 SNEGSKA come from the germline V gene (reference sequence). V lost 2 bases and J lost 4, with 14 bases in between. The DNA of the CDR3 is TGCAGTGCTAGAATATACAGTTCCTCCTATGGCTACACCTTC. It yields the protein CSARIYSSSYGYTF.

This clonotype was counted ten times or more. The V call is TRBV25-1, the J call TRBJ1-2, with 9 positions matching TRBD1. Trimming removed 8 bases from V and 3 bases from J; junction bases left unmatched: 4. CDR1 and CDR2 (germline): MGHDK, SYGVNS. The CDR3 has 13 amino acids. The chain's CDR3 is CASGRTGDYGYTF. The CDR3, as DNA: TGTGCCAGCGGGAGGACAGGGGACTATGGCTACACCTTC.

This sequence joins TRBV4-1 and TRBJ2-1, with 8 bases identical to TRBD2. The CDR3 consists of 15 residues. J was trimmed by 3 bases and V by 1 base; bases with no gene match: 2. Germline V gene sequence: CDR1 MGHRA, CDR2 YSYEKL. The CDR3 DNA sequence: TGCGCCAGCAGCCAAGCTAGCGGGCTCTACAATGAGCAGTTCTTC. This gives the protein CASSQASGLYNEQFF.

This clonotype has a handful of counts. The V and J genes are TRBV20-1 and TRBJ2-4, with a possible D match to TRBD2 (5 bases). The germline CDR1 and CDR2 sequences are DFQATT and SNEGSKA (reference sequence). V lost 2 bases, J lost 0 bases, and 17 bases lay in between. The length of the CDR3 is 17 residues. This CDR3 is CSARHKLGPGAKNIQYF. In nucleotides, the CDR3 is TGCAGTGCTAGACACAAACTAGGCCCCGGAGCCAAAAACATTCAGTACTTC.

This clonotype showed up many times. The chain has TRBV12-3 or TRBV12-4 and TRBJ1-4, with a tentative D call TRBD1 (5 bases). Trimming took 3 bases from V and 8 from J, leaving 13 bases between them. The CDR3 totals 14 residues. CDR3: CASSFGGRTEKLFF. CDR3 nucleotide sequence: TGTGCCAGCAGTTTTGGGGGGAGAACCGAAAAACTGTTTTTT.

Many counts were recorded for this clonotype. The chain recombines TRBV6-6 with TRBJ1-3; tentatively, D is TRBD1 (5 bases). Germline V CDR1 and CDR2: MNHNY, SVGAGI (reference sequence). This CDR3 region has 12 residues. The V and J ends lost 8 bases and 4 bases respectively, with 9 bases between them. In DNA form, the CDR3 reads TGTGCCAGCGCGACAGCAGGAAACACCATATATTTT. Its protein is CASATAGNTIYF.

This clonotype was recorded at least ten times. V usage is TRBV9 and J usage is TRBJ2-1; tentatively, D is TRBD1 or TRBD2 (6 bases each). V gave up 0 bases and J gave up 1 base, with 8 bases separating them. Germline V lookup: CDR1 SGDLS, CDR2 YYNGEE. CDR3 length equals 15 residues. The DNA of the CDR3 is TGTGCCAGCAGCGTAGAAGGGGGGTCCTACAATGAGCAGTTCTTC. It codes for CASSVEGGSYNEQFF.

This clonotype was seen more than once but under ten times. The chain is built from TRBV29-1 and TRBJ2-5; a weak D match, TRBD2 (7 bases). Germline CDR1 is SQVTM and CDR2 is ANQGSEA. The CDR3 consists of 14 residues. V was shortened by 3 bases and J by 5 bases, with 16 bases between the two germline ends. CDR3: CSVDSGGSVETQYF. DNA of the CDR3: TGCAGCGTTGACTCGGGGGGCAGCGTGGAGACCCAGTACTTC.

J is TRBJ1-4 and V is TRBV30; D gene unclear. The CDR3 spans 14 residues. Trimming shortened V by 1 base and J by 4 bases, and 10 bases separated the two germline ends. Germline V lookup: CDR1 GTSNPN, CDR2 SVGIG (reference sequence). The CDR3 loop is CAWSADGLNEKLFF. Here the CDR3 DNA reads TGTGCCTGGAGTGCGGACGGCCTTAATGAAAAACTGTTTTTT.

The V and J genes are TRBV29-1 and TRBJ2-3; D could derive from TRBD1 or TRBD2 (7 bases each). Germline assignment: CDR1 SQVTM and CDR2 ANQGSEA. Trimming shortened V by 4 bases and J by 2 bases, and 16 bases separated the two germline ends. The CDR3 extends over 15 amino acids. As DNA, the CDR3 is TGCAGCGTTGCGGGCTCAGGGGGGGCCACAGATACGCAGTATTTT. It codes for CSVAGSGGATDTQYF.

The chain combines TRBV4-1 with TRBJ2-5, with D perhaps matching TRBD1 (5 bases). V was clipped by 1 base and J by 4 bases, with 7 bases between them. CDR1 MGHRA and CDR2 YSYEKL come from the germline V gene. This CDR3 is 13 amino acids long. The CDR3 reads CASSQGTPETQYF. The CDR3 DNA is TGCGCCAGCAGCCAAGGGACACCAGAGACCCAGTACTTC.

This chain links TRBV20-1 with TRBJ2-7, with 16 nucleotides matching TRBD2. V gave up 5 bases and J gave up 5 bases; unmatched junction bases: 9. The CDR3 covers 16 residues. CDR1 is DFQATT and CDR2 is SNEGSKA in the germline V gene (reference sequence). CDR3 protein: CSAPGLAGGPKDEQYF. The CDR3 coding sequence is TGCAGTGCTCCGGGACTAGCGGGAGGGCCTAAAGACGAGCAGTACTTC.

The rearrangement links TRBV19 to TRBJ1-1; 7 bases align to TRBD1. After removal of 7 bases from V and 6 bases from J, the junction contained 11 bases not matched to a gene. The CDR3 has 14 residues. Germline loops: CDR1 LNHDA, CDR2 SQIVND (reference sequence). CDR3 protein: CASTKYRGGAEAFF. CDR3 DNA sequence: TGTGCCAGTACAAAATACAGGGGAGGGGCTGAAGCTTTCTTT. Filled out from reference TRBV19 and TRBJ1-1, the complete variable domain reads DGGITQSPKYLFRKEGQNVTLSCEQNLNHDAMYWYRQDPGQGLRLIYYSQIVNDFQKGDIAEGYSVSREKKESFPLTVTSAQKNPTAFYLCASTKYRGGAEAFFGQGTRLTVV.

This clonotype was seen more than once but under ten times. J is TRBJ1-2 and V is TRBV7-2; D gene unclear. Trimming stripped 5 bases from V and 2 bases from J, with 18 bases between. The CDR3 length is 16 residues. Per germline, CDR1 SGHTA and CDR2 FQGNSA. The CDR3 protein is CASSPRTGLGNYGYTF. In nucleotides, the CDR3 is TGTGCCAGCAGCCCGCGGACCGGCTTGGGGAACTATGGCTACACCTTC. Full variable domain (outside the CDR3, taken from reference TRBV7-2 and TRBJ1-2): GAGVSQSPSNKVTEKGKDVELRCDPISGHTALYWYRQSLGQGLEFLIYFQGNSAPDKSGLPSDRFSAERTGGSVSTLTIQRTQQEDSAVYLCASSPRTGLGNYGYTFGSGTRLTVV.

This clonotype was seen repeatedly, ten times or more. This chain connects TRBV20-1 to TRBJ1-1; 9 bases agree with TRBD1. CDR1 is DFQATT and CDR2 is SNEGSKA in the germline V gene (reference sequence). The CDR3 spans 16 residues. The J segment lost 1 base and the V segment lost 6 bases, leaving 12 bases of the junction unmatched. CDR3 protein: CSARTLTGGGNTEAFF. The CDR3 region has the DNA TGCAGTGCGAGGACTCTCACAGGGGGCGGGAACACTGAAGCTTTCTTT.

At least ten counts were recorded for this clonotype. The chain joins TRBV10-2 to TRBJ2-1; 8 bases map to TRBD2. V shed 7 bases and J 6 bases; nucleotides not matched to a gene: 20. The CDR3 covers 18 residues. The germline CDR1 and CDR2 sequences are WSHSY and SAAADI. This chain's CDR3 is CASTNSGREDWVGNEQFF. DNA for the CDR3: TGCGCCAGCACTAATTCAGGGCGGGAGGATTGGGTAGGCAATGAGCAGTTCTTC.

In its sample, this clonotype was seen many times. The chain links TRBV2 to TRBJ2-1; perhaps D is TRBD1 or TRBD2 (6 bases each). The germline V gene has CDR1 SNHLY and CDR2 FYNNEI. The CDR3 has 16 amino acids. V was cut by 8 bases and J by 4 bases, with 21 bases left in between. The CDR3 loop reads CASEGGGMVRYNEQFF. CDR3 nucleotide sequence: TGTGCCAGCGAGGGGGGCGGGATGGTGCGTTACAATGAGCAGTTCTTC. Complete variable domain (other parts from reference TRBV2 and TRBJ2-1): EPEVTQTPSHQVTQMGQEVILRCVPISNHLYFYWYRQILGQKVEFLVSFYNNEISEKSEIFDDQFSVERPDGSNFTLKIRSTKLEDSAMYFCASEGGGMVRYNEQFFGPGTRLTVL.

In this sample, this clonotype turned up many times. The chain has TRBV20-1 and TRBJ2-5; D may match TRBD1 or TRBD2 (6 bases each). V dropped 0 bases and J dropped 5 bases, with 19 bases sitting between them. CDR3 length: 16 amino acids. The V gene's germline CDR1 is DFQATT and CDR2 SNEGSKA (reference sequence). This CDR3 is CSARDLRGPGLETQYF. DNA for the CDR3: TGCAGTGCTAGAGATCTCCGGGGGCCAGGGTTGGAGACCCAGTACTTC.

Here the CDR3 reads CASLPYRGQGYNEQFF. Here the CDR3 DNA reads TGCGCCAGCCTACCCTACCGGGGACAGGGGTATAATGAGCAGTTCTTC. The genes are TRBV5-1 and TRBJ2-1; TRBD1 matches 10 bases. This CDR3 is 16 amino acids long. Germline CDR1 is SGHRS and CDR2 is YFSETQ. The ends lost 7 bases at V and 7 bases at J; junction bases unmatched: 14.